This TCR beta chain was identified in a study of shared clonotypes between healthy human individuals (TCRdb year 2020). As for the study more broadly: A couple of women and a few men aged 18 to 49 years were included in the cohort. For each donor, CD4 naive and CD4 memory were each run on three plates, CD8 naive on two plates, and CD8 memory on one plate. Blood TCR repertoires of several healthy adults were deeply sequenced to estimate repertoire size and the extent of clonotype sharing between individuals. Libraries were prepared and TCR repertoires were sequenced by different laboratories using diverse techniques, in order to increase sequencing depth and limit assay-specific biases. Each donor's leukapheresis produced roughly between roughly 0.94 and 9.5 billion PBMCs.

The donors were healthy, HIV-negative adults with no recently reported acute infections or vaccinations. Every donor was a Caucasian adult residing in Nashville, Tennessee, USA. CD4+ T cells were enriched by magnetic negative selection; naive cells were then positively selected on CD45RA, and the negative fraction formed the memory subset. After blood collection by leukapheresis, PBMCs were isolated using Ficoll-Histopaque density gradient centrifugation and then cryopreserved in the vapor phase of liquid nitrogen. Purity and quantity of every magnetically sorted T cell population were checked by analytical flow cytometry. Each sorted fraction had its genomic DNA isolated and then quantified by UV absorbance on a Nanodrop 2000c. Beyond this particular receptor, the publication reports: Compared with non-shared clonotypes, the clonotypes found in all four sorted-subset donors had higher generation probabilities. Estimated clonotype richness was generally larger for naive than for memory subsets. Only blood was sampled, and tissue TCR repertoires likely differ from those in blood. Because the study included only a small number of donors, the genetic and exposure-history diversity represented was limited. Rarefaction of sorted-subset datasets indicated incomplete sequencing despite the large sequencing depth. Pairwise subsampling led to the expectation that sequencing depth would affect the degree of clonotype sharing among donors. Across a handful of donors, around 5% of naive CD4, approximately 4% of naive CD8, about 2.3% of memory CD4, and over 0.35% of memory CD8 clonotypes were shared.

As regards this clone: This receptor's antigen is unknown. It has no much larger one-base neighbor in the sample; base qualities were not kept.

Using the deep immunoSEQ assay, multiplex PCR amplified TCR CDR3 regions from genomic DNA. Genomic DNA extracted from each cell subset was distributed evenly over all wells of several immunoSEQ 96-well plates, and each plate served as one replicate. For sorted subsets, each replicate PCR was loaded with 200 to 250 ng genomic DNA, equivalent to 30,000 or so T cell genomes. The purified libraries were quantified using a Qubit 3.0 fluorometer, sized with a Bioanalyzer 2100, and then quantified again using the KAPA Library Quantification kit. Every immunoSEQ 96-well plate was sequenced on a separate single-read 150-cycle Illumina NextSeq 550 flow cell. On the study's bioinformatics: Because the immunoSEQ output included only junctional sequences and no quality scores, the filtering could not be the same as the filtering used for full-length reads. To assign V/J genes and CDR3, sequences were annotated against IMGT germline references using PyIR, a Python wrapper for IgBLAST v1.9. Reads were filtered out if the reads had weak V/J assignments (E-value above 1e-6), no CDR3, stop codons, out-of-frame junctions, or ambiguous translated residues. V3J clonotypes were defined as sequences sharing an identical inferred V gene, J gene, and CDR3 amino acid sequence. Percentage overlap between repertoires was computed as shared unique clonotypes divided by the size of the smaller repertoire. RTK rarefaction, the Chao1 estimator, and Recon v2.1 estimates of unobserved clonotypes were used to assess repertoire richness. OLGA was used to compute generation probabilities for all TCRbeta clonotypes that the gDNA method yielded from four donors. The immuneACCESS repertoire file appears here via TCRdb, limited to in-frame rearrangements. These files lack a portion of the clones; in checked studies, under half of the deficit traces to unresolved V genes, and the cause of the others is not known. V and J calls and clone size are given by that table; D and trimming were obtained from the DNA. This sample has over a million clones in its table, and roughly 98.5% of those were observed once. The ten largest account for around 0.38% of the sample.

For CDR1 and CDR2, the germline V gene lists MNHNS and SASEGT. V gives up 4 bases and J gives up 1 base, and the segment between their germline ends measures 14 bases. The CDR3 numbers 15 residues from cysteine through phenylalanine. Kept here is only the CDR3 DNA, which spans 45 bases and is read in frame from base 1. This clonotype originated in a man aged 25-45 years in good health. The specimen sequenced was naive CD4+ T cells sorted from blood. This sample's cell subset or site label indicates: CD45RA+ positively selected. The V and J segments used are TRBV6-1 and TRBJ2-7, with no D gene named confidently. The CDR3 protein: CASSVAGVKSYEQYF. Read as DNA, the sequence is TGTGCCAGCAGTGTAGCCGGCGTCAAATCCTACGAGCAGTACTTC.